This passage covers 9 T cell receptor beta chains from one sample sequenced in a study of T cells in Graves' hyperthyroidism and ophthalmopathy. The TCR beta CDR3 regions underwent amplification using RNA transcripts as the source. Using the HTBI primer set, a first-round RT-PCR was run on the TCR CDR3. Each CDR3 protein gets one entry after TCRdb re-called the multiplex PCR reads with MiXCR. This sample has 360,000 or so distinct CDR3 sequences, with about 20% found just once. The specimen was blood. Receptors originate from a woman under 30 with Graves' hyperthyroidism.

There are many counts of this clonotype. The gene calls are TRBV5-1 and TRBJ1-1, with a possible D match to TRBD1 (5 bases). Germline V gives CDR1 SGHRS, CDR2 YFSETQ. Trimming removed 5 bases from V and 1 base from J, with 12 bases in between. The CDR3 length is 14 residues. The CDR3 coding sequence is TGCGCCAGCAGAAGGGGACTACAGAACACTGAAGCTTTCTTT. As protein: CASRRGLQNTEAFF.

A single count supports this clonotype. A read error is likely, as this CDR3 ends without the conserved phenylalanine or tryptophan. The genes are TRBV15 and TRBJ1-5, with D unclear. There are 15 residues in the CDR3. V lost 1 base and J 3 bases, leaving 10 bases between the germline ends. Germline V gene data show CDR1 as LNHNV and CDR2 as YYDKDF (reference sequence). The CDR3 reads CATSRAEGFNQPQHS. The CDR3 DNA reads TGTGCCACCAGCAGAGCGGAGGGTTTCAATCAGCCCCAGCATTCT.

This clonotype was seen just once. The chain employs TRBV6-1 and TRBJ2-5; possibly TRBD2 for D (6 bases). This CDR3 region has 16 residues. V lost 6 bases and J 0 bases, leaving 17 bases between the germline ends. CDR1 and CDR2 from the germline V gene are MNHNS and SASEGT. The CDR3 spells CASRLIGGAYQETQYF. The CDR3 nucleotides are TGTGCCAGCAGGCTCATAGGAGGGGCGTACCAAGAGACCCAGTACTTC.

This clonotype was recorded at least ten times. The chain combines TRBV28 with TRBJ1-1; TRBD1 might be the D (5 bases). Germline loops: CDR1 MDHEN, CDR2 SYDVKM. The CDR3 is made up of 13 amino acids. V lost 7 bases to trimming and J lost 4 bases, with 13 bases between them. The CDR3 DNA is TGTGCCAGCATGAGTGGGGGGTTCACTGAAGCTTTCTTT. It yields the protein CASMSGGFTEAFF.

In this sample, this clonotype turned up many times. The V and J genes are TRBV6-2 or TRBV6-3 and TRBJ1-5, with 8 bases identical to TRBD1. The CDR3 loop spans 16 amino acids. CDR1 and CDR2 (germline): MNHEY, SVGEGT. Trimming cost V 6 bases and J 4 bases; bases outside gene matches: 11. The CDR3 sequence: CASSPNIGQGNQPQHF. CDR3 DNA: TGTGCCAGCAGCCCAAATATAGGACAGGGTAATCAGCCCCAGCATTTT.

This clonotype was seen at least ten times. The chain joins TRBV4-1 to TRBJ2-7, with 12 bases identical to TRBD2. Germline CDR1 reads MGHRA; CDR2 reads YSYEKL. The CDR3 loop spans 18 amino acids. V gave up 0 bases and J gave up 0 bases; unmatched junction bases: 6. CDR3 residues: CASSQDIGLAGLSYEQYF. The CDR3 DNA sequence: TGCGCCAGCAGCCAAGATATCGGACTAGCGGGGCTCTCCTACGAGCAGTACTTC.

The sample holds many counts of this clonotype. The chain joins TRBV2 to TRBJ1-1; D remains ambiguous. The V gene's germline CDR1 is SNHLY and CDR2 FYNNEI. Deletions cut 5 bases from V and 4 bases from J, with 11 bases between. This CDR3 has 13 residues. In nucleotides, the CDR3 is TGTGCCAGCAGTTTCTTGGAGGCCACTGAAGCTTTCTTT. It is translated as CASSFLEATEAFF.

This clonotype was detected ten times or more. V gene TRBV5-1 combines with J gene TRBJ2-2; the match to TRBD1 covers 8 bases. Germline V gives CDR1 SGHRS, CDR2 YFSETQ. The CDR3 totals 15 residues. V shed 0 bases and J 7 bases; nucleotides not matched to a gene: 5. CDR3 sequence reads: CASSLASGGSGELFF. The CDR3 DNA reads as TGCGCCAGCAGCTTGGCCTCAGGGGGCAGCGGGGAGCTGTTTTTT.

The chain is built from TRBV7-2 and TRBJ2-7; D possibly matches TRBD1 or TRBD2 (5 bases each). This CDR3 has 13 residues. V lost 9 bases and J 3 bases, leaving 15 bases between the germline ends. CDR1 SGHTA and CDR2 FQGNSA come from the germline V gene. This CDR3 is CASRDGNYYEQYF. The CDR3 DNA follows: TGTGCCAGTCGGGACGGAAACTACTACGAGCAGTACTTC.